The present TCR beta chain was sequenced within a study of cytomegalovirus exposure and HLA in healthy donors. Libraries were prepared by immunoSEQ multiplex PCR; TCRdb keeps only in-frame clonotypes and omits some of them. Here the sample spans about 110,000 clones, roughly 88% being singletons. The V gene lost 6 bases and the J gene lost 3 bases, with 8 bases spanning the gap. Germline V gives CDR1 KGHSH, CDR2 LQKENI. The CDR3 loop spans 12 amino acids. Sequencing was performed on PBMCs. The source of this sequence is a woman in her twenties or thirties in good health and CMV-seropositive. The J gene is TRBJ1-2, the V gene TRBV18; D unclear. This CDR3 is CASSRVDYGYTF. In DNA form, the CDR3 reads TGTGCCAGCTCCCGGGTCGACTATGGCTACACCTTC.